The entry below gives a single T cell receptor (beta chain) sequence along with its context. The junction departs from germline at one end; a sequencing error may be responsible. The data were taken from a study of blood T cell repertoires in COVID-19. The protocol was immunoSEQ multiplex PCR, while the TCRdb copy is restricted to in-frame clones and leaves out a portion. Among about 170,000 clones listed, approximately 86% were seen once. The receptor was derived from an elderly woman with COVID-19, enrolled during active disease. Source material: peripheral blood.

The CDR3 DNA reads as TGTGCCAGCTCTCCACCCGGGACAGGGGATGGCTACACCTTC. The encoded protein is CASSPPGTGDGYTF. The gene calls are TRBV18 and TRBJ1-2; TRBD1 matches at 10 bases. This CDR3 has 14 amino acids. Germline lookup yields CDR1 KGHSH and CDR2 LQKENI.